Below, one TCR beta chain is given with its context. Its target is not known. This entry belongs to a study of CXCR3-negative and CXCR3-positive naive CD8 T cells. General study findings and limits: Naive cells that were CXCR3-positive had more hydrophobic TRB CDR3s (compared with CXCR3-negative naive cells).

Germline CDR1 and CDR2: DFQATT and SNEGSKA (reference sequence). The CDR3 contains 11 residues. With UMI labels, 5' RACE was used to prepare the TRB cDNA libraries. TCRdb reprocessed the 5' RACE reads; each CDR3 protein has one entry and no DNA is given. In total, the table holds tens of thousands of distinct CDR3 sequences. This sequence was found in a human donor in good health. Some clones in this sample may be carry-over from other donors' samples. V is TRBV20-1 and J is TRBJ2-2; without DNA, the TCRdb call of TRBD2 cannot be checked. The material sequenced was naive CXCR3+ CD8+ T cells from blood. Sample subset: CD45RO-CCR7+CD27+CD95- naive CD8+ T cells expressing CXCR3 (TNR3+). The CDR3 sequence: CSARGLGELFF.